This TCR beta chain comes out of a study of cytomegalovirus exposure and HLA in healthy donors. Whole-study results and caveats: Data from an earlier analysis indicated that most TCR beta V segments were productive either about 90% or about 30% of the time. The HLA-A and HLA-B alleles of most subjects were reportedly predicted accurately from TCR beta sequences.

The PCR employed 60 Vbeta primers together with 13 Jbeta primers. Original processing notes: An analysis performed later counted 74 million or so unique TCR beta chains (around 9.9 million of them shared). Clones were read by immunoSEQ multiplex PCR, and TCRdb kept only the in-frame ones, dropping some. V, J and clone size reflect that table, while D and trimming were determined from the DNA. The table lists 80,000 to 100,000 clones, around 77% of them singletons. With respect to this clone: Its antigen is still unknown.

Donors were ostensibly healthy at sampling, although undocumented immune exposures were probable. V lost 2 bases, J lost 9 bases, and 10 bases stayed unmatched. The CDR3 runs 16 residues. Looked up from germline, CDR1 is MGHRA and CDR2 is YSYEKL. The gene calls are TRBV4-1 and TRBJ1-6; 7 bases agree with TRBD1. This TCR came from a man in his forties or fifties in good health and CMV-seronegative. Material for sequencing was PBMCs. For the CDR3, the DNA is TGCGCCAGCAGCCAACCCGGACAGGAGAGGGCTTCACCCCTCCACTTT. Translation gives CASSQPGQERASPLHF.